The 22 T cell receptor beta chains listed next were all sequenced from one sample in a study of blood T cells in healthy people across ages. Combining a sample-barcoded 5' primer with a J-beta primer mix, a second PCR ran for roughly 7 to 12 cycles. Using its own MiXCR run on the 5' RACE reads, TCRdb lists one record per CDR3 protein. The data contain 780,000 or so distinct CDR3 sequences, 50% to 65% of them seen just once; the ten biggest clones take up about 42%. Sequenced sample: blood. The source of these receptors is a man older than 75 in good health.

CDR3 amino acids: CAGGTEYGYTF. The DNA of the CDR3 is TGTGCCGGCGGAACAGAGTATGGCTACACCTTC. The chain couples TRBV28 to TRBJ1-2; no clear D gene. This CDR3 region has 11 residues. Trimming shortened V by 11 bases and J by 5 bases, and 12 bases separated the two germline ends. Looked up from germline, CDR1 is MDHEN and CDR2 is SYDVKM.

The chain is built from TRBV5-1 and TRBJ1-2; D is uncertain. Germline assignment: CDR1 SGHRS and CDR2 YFSETQ. V gave up 4 bases and J gave up 6 bases, with 16 bases separating them. The CDR3 is 14 residues long. The CDR3 here is CASSNPGDLNGYTF. DNA of the CDR3: TGCGCCAGCAGCAACCCCGGAGACCTTAATGGCTACACCTTC. The full variable domain, its missing parts supplied by reference TRBV5-1 and TRBJ1-2, is KAGVTQTPRYLIKTRGQQVTLSCSPISGHRSVSWYQQTPGQGLQFLFEYFSETQRNKGNFPGRFSGRQFSNSRSEMNVSTLELGDSALYLCASSNPGDLNGYTFGSGTRLTVV.

This chain uses TRBV14 with TRBJ1-5; 8 bases map to TRBD1. The CDR3 is made up of 16 amino acids. V was pared by 0 bases and J by 7 bases, with 8 bases of the junction left unmatched. Germline V gene lookup returns CDR1 SGHDN and CDR2 FVKESK. The CDR3 coding sequence is TGTGCCAGCAGCCAAGACTCAGGGGGCTTAGGGCAGCCCCAGCATTTT. This encodes CASSQDSGGLGQPQHF.

The chain uses TRBV29-1 and TRBJ2-7, with a weak D call TRBD1 (5 bases). Germline V gene sequence: CDR1 SQVTM, CDR2 ANQGSEA. This CDR3 has 12 amino acids. The V gene lost 6 bases and the J gene lost 2 bases, with 11 bases spanning the gap. The CDR3 nucleotides read TGCAGCGTGGGGCTAGGAGCCTACGAGCAGTACTTC. This codes for CSVGLGAYEQYF.

About this clonotype: One end of the junction varies from germline; a read error may be responsible. The rearrangement links TRBV5-1 to TRBJ1-2; no clear D gene. CDR3 length: 12 amino acids. The germline V gene encodes CDR1 SGHRS and CDR2 YFSETQ. The CDR3 region has the DNA TGCGCCAGCAGCTTGAGTAACGATGGCTGCACCTTC. Translated: CASSLSNDGCTF.

The chain employs TRBV5-1 and TRBJ2-5; a possible D gene is TRBD2 (5 bases). The ends were cut back, 5 bases at V and 0 bases at J, with 11 bases in the middle. The CDR3 is 14 amino acids. Per the germline V gene, CDR1 is SGHRS and CDR2 is YFSETQ. CDR3 bases: TGCGCCAGCAGTACAACGGGGTACCAAGAGACCCAGTACTTC. It translates to CASSTTGYQETQYF.

V and J are TRBV24-1 and TRBJ1-2; no reliable D call. The ends were cut back, 3 bases at V and 2 bases at J, with 12 bases in the middle. This CDR3 spans 15 amino acids. Germline V gene sequence: CDR1 KGHDR, CDR2 SFDVKD. The CDR3 loop reads CATSDLSGSNYGYTF. The CDR3 coding sequence is TGTGCCACCAGTGATCTCTCCGGTAGCAACTATGGCTACACCTTC.

This chain connects TRBV2 to TRBJ1-4; D gene ambiguous. From germline, CDR1 is SNHLY and CDR2 FYNNEI. This CDR3 comprises 14 residues. Deletions cut 3 bases from V and 14 bases from J, with 19 bases between. CDR3 DNA: TGTGCCAGCAGTGAGCGTGGTCAGCACCTCCCCCTGTTTTTT. It encodes CASSERGQHLPLFF.

To note about this clonotype: An end of the junction differs from the germline gene, which may be a read error. The V call is TRBV11-2, the J call TRBJ2-4; unclear D gene. Germline lookup yields CDR1 SGHAT and CDR2 FQNNGV. There are 12 residues in the CDR3. CDR3 nucleotide sequence: TGTGCCAGCAGCTTAGCCCAAAACATTCAGTACTTC. The encoded protein is CASSLAQNIQYF.

This clonotype was recorded a few times. The chain is built from TRBV12-3 or TRBV12-4 and TRBJ1-6; tentatively, D is TRBD1 (6 bases). V gave up 6 bases and J gave up 3 bases, with 12 bases separating them. This CDR3 contains 15 residues. CDR3 sequence (DNA): TGTGCCAGCAGACTCAGGGACAACTATAATTCACCCCTCCACTTT. Protein: CASRLRDNYNSPLHF.

The chain couples TRBV3-1 to TRBJ2-1; the D is unclear. The V gene's germline CDR1 is LGHDT and CDR2 YNNKEL (reference sequence). The V end lost 4 bases, the J end lost 7 bases, and 11 bases lay between the germline ends. This CDR3 comprises 13 residues. Here the CDR3 reads CASSRSFGNEQFF. The CDR3 DNA reads as TGTGCCAGCAGCCGGTCCTTTGGTAATGAGCAGTTCTTC.

J is TRBJ2-7 and V is TRBV20-1; TRBD2 matches at 7 bases. Germline V gene lookup returns CDR1 DFQATT and CDR2 SNEGSKA (reference sequence). The CDR3 runs to 13 residues. CDR3 residues: CSELAQEGYEQYF. The CDR3 DNA sequence: TGCAGCGAACTAGCGCAAGAGGGGTACGAGCAGTACTTC.

This clonotype was counted a few times. The chain combines TRBV3-1 with TRBJ2-1; D may be TRBD1 or TRBD2 (6 bases each). Germline CDR1 and CDR2: LGHDT and YNNKEL (reference sequence). Trimming took 4 bases from V and 3 from J, leaving 19 bases between them. The CDR3 runs to 17 residues. The CDR3 DNA sequence: TGTGCCAGCAGCCCACAGGGACTCACGTCTGTCTACAATGAGCAGTTCTTC. This gives the protein CASSPQGLTSVYNEQFF.

The chain recombines TRBV28 with TRBJ1-5; D may be TRBD1 (5 bases). The V gene's germline CDR1 is MDHEN and CDR2 SYDVKM. This CDR3 has 17 residues. Trimming stripped 6 bases from V and 4 bases from J, with 22 bases between. The CDR3 sequence is CASSLVVGTEINQPQHF. The CDR3 region has the DNA TGTGCCAGCAGCCTGGTTGTGGGGACGGAAATTAATCAGCCCCAGCATTTT.

The V gene is TRBV7-2, the J gene TRBJ2-1; D uncertain. The CDR3 totals 13 residues. The germline V gene encodes CDR1 SGHTA and CDR2 FQGNSA. Trimming removed 3 bases from V and 9 bases from J, with 12 bases in between. The DNA of the CDR3 is TGTGCCAGCAGCTTCTCTCGGGCTGGTGAGCAGTTCTTC. This codes for CASSFSRAGEQFF.

The sample holds a few counts of this clonotype. This chain uses TRBV4-2 with TRBJ1-1, with 9 bases fitting TRBD1. The trim removed 1 base at V and 7 bases at J, leaving 1 base unmatched. The length of the CDR3 is 13 residues. CDR1 LGHNA and CDR2 YNFKEQ come from the germline V gene. The CDR3 nucleotides are TGTGCCAGCAGCCAAGTGACAGGGGGTGAAGCTTTCTTT. The encoded protein is CASSQVTGGEAFF.

V gene TRBV24-1 combines with J gene TRBJ1-2, with 7 nucleotides matching TRBD1. J lost 2 bases, V lost 6 bases, and 2 bases had no gene match. In germline, CDR1 is KGHDR, CDR2 SFDVKD. The CDR3 extends over 13 amino acids. The CDR3 DNA sequence: TGTGCCACCAGTCTGACAGGGAACTATGGCTACACCTTC. It translates to CATSLTGNYGYTF.

J is TRBJ1-1 and V is TRBV10-3; possibly TRBD1 for D (5 bases). The CDR3 is made up of 13 amino acids. Trimming took 11 bases from V and 3 from J, leaving 16 bases between them. Looked up from germline, CDR1 is ENHRY and CDR2 is SYGVKD. In DNA, the CDR3 is TGTGCCTCCACGGGGCAGGTGGACACTGAAGCTTTCTTT. Its protein product is CASTGQVDTEAFF.

This chain links TRBV18 with TRBJ2-3, with 8 bases matching TRBD2. Germline V gene lookup returns CDR1 KGHSH and CDR2 LQKENI. This CDR3 has 14 amino acids. V was clipped by 2 bases and J by 7 bases; unmatched bases: 5. The DNA for the CDR3 is TGTGCCAGCTCACCAGGGACTAGAGGATATACGCAGTATTTT. Translation gives CASSPGTRGYTQYF.

This chain connects TRBV29-1 to TRBJ2-3; 11 bases agree with TRBD2. Germline CDR1 and CDR2: SQVTM and ANQGSEA. With V trimmed by 7 bases and J by 4 bases, 4 bases remained unmatched. The CDR3 totals 13 residues. CDR3 in DNA: TGCAGCGCCGGGACTAGCGGACCAGATACGCAGTATTTT. Translating gives CSAGTSGPDTQYF.

This clonotype was observed a single time. J is TRBJ2-7 and V is TRBV20-1; D is perhaps TRBD1 (6 bases). The germline V gene encodes CDR1 DFQATT and CDR2 SNEGSKA (reference sequence). The CDR3 runs to 17 residues. Trimming shortened V by 3 bases and J by 0 bases, and 21 bases separated the two germline ends. CDR3 sequence: CSASHRDILKSSYEQYF. CDR3 bases: TGCAGTGCTAGCCACCGGGACATCTTAAAGAGCTCCTACGAGCAGTACTTC.

The chain uses TRBV5-5 and TRBJ2-5, with D uncertain. The J call may be faulty, since TRBJ2-7 better matches the DNA end. CDR3 length: 13 residues. In germline, CDR1 is SGHKS, CDR2 YYEKEE (reference sequence). CDR3 coding DNA: TGTGCCAGCAGCTTGACAACTCCCTACGAGCAGTACTTC. This translates into CASSLTTPYEQYF.